The TCR beta chain described here comes from a study of Tregs in tolerant kidney transplant recipients. CDR1 is SQVTM and CDR2 is ANQGSEA in the germline V gene. This CDR3 has 15 amino acids. Trimming took 6 bases from V and 5 from J; bases not matched to a gene: 14. Thawed PBMCs were FACS-sorted into unstimulated CD4+CD25+CD127- regulatory T cells, CD4+CD25- non-regulatory cells, CD4 and CD8 cells. Produced via immunoSEQ multiplex PCR; TCRdb's table is partial and in-frame only. The sample comprises 75,000 to 100,000 clones, approximately 94% of which are singletons, and about 4.9% rests with the top ten. Study-level results: Expanding Tregs on activated donor B cells appeared to best identify donor-specific TCRbeta clones.

Remarks on this clone: As yet, its antigen is unknown.

This clonotype originated in a human donor in good health. The chain combines TRBV29-1 with TRBJ2-5, with 8 bases lining up with TRBD2. Input material: CD8+ T cells from blood. In DNA form, the CDR3 reads TGCAGCGTCTTACTAGCGGTAAAGCCAGGGGAGACCCAGTACTTC. Protein: CSVLLAVKPGETQYF.